Listed below are T cell receptor beta chains from one sample, sequenced in a study of blood T cell repertoires in COVID-19. Sequencing used immunoSEQ multiplex PCR; TCRdb keeps in-frame clones, though not all of them. The data show around 310,000 clones, approximately 89% seen once. Sequences were obtained from peripheral blood. The receptor source for this set is a woman in her sixties with acute or convalescent COVID-19. The CDR3 runs from the conserved cysteine through the conserved F or W. A D gene is named only where the DNA matches it firmly. Clone size, where shown, is once, few, many, or a class for clones that have expanded.

TRBV5-6,-,TRBJ1-6,TRBD1,CASSSMTGRSPLHF,TGTGCCAGCAGCTCTATGACAGGGAGGTCACCCCTCCACTTT
TRBV28,-,TRBJ1-2,-,CASSLGLRLNYGYTF,TGTGCCAGCAGTTTGGGACTCAGGCTTAACTATGGCTACACCTTC
TRBV5-4,-,TRBJ1-4,-,CASSLGGEKLFF,TGTGCCAGCAGCTTGGGAGGGGAAAAACTGTTTTTT
TRBV11-1,-,TRBJ2-3,-,CASSSLLAADTQYF,TGTGCCAGCAGCTCACTCCTAGCCGCAGATACGCAGTATTTT
TRBV30,-,TRBJ2-1,-,CAWSTSGEQFF,TGTGCCTGGAGTACTAGTGGTGAGCAGTTCTTC
TRBV20-1,-,TRBJ1-2,-,CSASPQQFIGYTF,TGCAGTGCTAGTCCCCAACAGTTTATTGGCTACACCTTC
TRBV10-1,-,TRBJ1-1,-,CASSENDSYTEAFF,TGCGCCAGCAGTGAAAACGACAGCTACACTGAAGCTTTCTTT
TRBV27,-,TRBJ1-4,TRBD1,CASSPYRTGRNEKLFF,TGTGCCAGCAGTCCCTACCGGACAGGGAGGAATGAAAAACTGTTTTTT
TRBV7-3,once,TRBJ2-7,TRBD1,CASSLTGQTYEQYF,TGTGCCAGCAGCTTAACGGGACAGACCTACGAGCAGTACTTC
TRBV30,-,TRBJ2-5,TRBD2,CAWSALLAAGETQYF,TGTGCCTGGAGCGCCCTCCTAGCGGCGGGGGAGACCCAGTACTTC
TRBV3-1/TRBV3-2,-,TRBJ1-3,TRBD1,CASSQDHGTGAIYF,TGTGCCAGCAGCCAAGACCACGGAACAGGGGCCATATATTTT
TRBV28,-,TRBJ2-7,TRBD2,CASSSPGLAVYEQYF,TGTGCCAGCAGTTCACCGGGACTAGCGGTCTACGAGCAGTACTTC
TRBV5-4,-,TRBJ1-2,TRBD1,CASSSGTGSSYGYTF,TGTGCCAGCAGCTCCGGGACAGGTTCTAGCTATGGCTACACCTTC
TRBV9,-,TRBJ2-1,-,CASSASGNEQFF,TGTGCCAGCAGCGCATCCGGCAATGAGCAGTTCTTC
TRBV7-9,-,TRBJ1-6,TRBD1,CASSLGGGQGLNSPLHF,TGTGCCAGCAGCTTAGGAGGGGGACAGGGGTTAAATTCACCCCTCCACTTT
TRBV7-3,once,TRBJ2-3,TRBD2,CASSREGAPTDTQYF,TGTGCCAGCAGCCGGGAGGGAGCCCCCACAGATACGCAGTATTTT
TRBV2,-,TRBJ1-1,TRBD1,CASRVDRVPSEAFF,TGTGCCAGCAGGGTAGACAGGGTTCCTAGTGAAGCTTTCTTT
TRBV7-2,once,TRBJ1-2,TRBD1,CASSLGERDRYGYTF,TGTGCCAGCAGCTTAGGGGAACGGGACAGATATGGCTACACCTTC
TRBV9,few,TRBJ2-1,TRBD2,CASSLSGGSYNEQFF,TGTGCCAGCAGCCTCAGCGGGGGATCCTACAATGAGCAGTTCTTC
TRBV9,once,TRBJ2-1,TRBD1,CASSLQGALSEQFF,TGTGCCAGCAGCTTACAGGGGGCGCTGAGTGAGCAGTTCTTC
TRBV29-1,-,TRBJ1-2,-,CSVESQGGNYGYTF,TGCAGCGTTGAAAGTCAGGGCGGTAATTATGGCTACACCTTC
TRBV5-1,-,TRBJ1-4,-,CASRSQGSPNEKLFF,TGCGCCAGCAGGAGTCAGGGGTCACCCAATGAAAAACTGTTTTTT